This entry concerns a single TCR beta chain. Its target is unknown. This sample is drawn from a study of Graves' ophthalmopathy and Graves' hyperthyroidism. Across the whole study: Peripheral blood samples were taken at initial diagnosis, before any treatment.

Study-level results: Most thyroid clonotypes expanded beyond 0.001 frequency were also found in blood.

Transcripts of RNA were the source for amplifying TCR beta CDR3 regions. First-round RT-PCR relied on HTBI primers, and a second-round multiplex PCR came next. TCRdb processed the multiplex PCR reads anew with MiXCR; each CDR3 protein has one entry. In the table there are approximately 37,000 distinct CDR3 sequences, roughly half of which are singletons. V lost 0 bases and J 1 base, leaving 13 bases between the germline ends. Germline V gene lookup returns CDR1 SGHVS and CDR2 FQNEAQ. The CDR3 totals 17 residues. Other autoimmune diseases, uncontrolled infections, pregnancy or lactation ruled patients out of participation. As the starting material, roughly 10 ml of fresh peripheral blood yielded the PBMCs.

The gene calls are TRBV7-8 and TRBJ1-5, with a possible D match to TRBD1 (5 bases). The sequence was collected from an adult man with Graves' ophthalmopathy. Specimen: peripheral blood. The CDR3 nucleotides are TGTGCCAGCAGCTTAGCAGGGGCAGGCCCGAGCAATCAGCCCCAGCATTTT. It specifies CASSLAGAGPSNQPQHF.